This is a list of T cell receptor beta chains from one sample in a study of blood T cell repertoires in COVID-19. The repertoire was sequenced with immunoSEQ multiplex PCR; TCRdb's copy has only in-frame clones and lacks some. Here the sample spans approximately 89,000 clones, 75% to 85% being singletons. The sample consisted of peripheral blood. These receptors originate from a woman of 80 years or more with acute or convalescent COVID-19. CDR3s include the opening cysteine and the closing phenylalanine or tryptophan. Each record gives: CDR3 DNA, CDR3 protein, clone size, D gene, J gene, CDR3 length, V gene. The D gene is left open where the match is weak. The size of a clone is reported for some rows only, either as once, few or many, or as a class for expanded clones.

DNA: TGTGCCAGCAGCTTACGGACAGACAAACAGTTCTTC
CDR3: CASSLRTDKQFF
size: -
D: -
J: TRBJ2-1
length: 12
V: TRBV5-8

DNA: TGTGCCAGCAGCCTTGACAGGGTGTATGGCTACACCTTC
CDR3: CASSLDRVYGYTF
size: once
D: TRBD1
J: TRBJ1-2
length: 13
V: TRBV11-1

DNA: TGTGCCAGCAGGACCGGGACAGGGGGCCTTTACTATGGCTACACCTTC
CDR3: CASRTGTGGLYYGYTF
size: -
D: TRBD1
J: TRBJ1-2
length: 16
V: TRBV6-6

DNA: TGTGCCAGCAGCCAAAATCAGCCCCAGCATTTT
CDR3: CASSQNQPQHF
size: -
D: -
J: TRBJ1-5
length: 11
V: TRBV5-8

DNA: TGTGCCAGCAGCTTATTAGGACAGGGGGGGGCCGGGGAGCTGTTTTTT
CDR3: CASSLLGQGGAGELFF
size: once
D: TRBD1
J: TRBJ2-2
length: 16
V: TRBV11-2

DNA: TGTGCCATCCGGGGTAGCGGGAGGAATGAGCAGTTCTTC
CDR3: CAIRGSGRNEQFF
size: -
D: TRBD2
J: TRBJ2-1
length: 13
V: TRBV10-3

DNA: TGTGCCAGCAGCTTTGGAGACAGGGGGCGCGTCTATCAGCCCCAGCATTTT
CDR3: CASSFGDRGRVYQPQHF
size: -
D: -
J: TRBJ1-5
length: 17
V: TRBV12-1

DNA: TGTGCCAGCAGCCCCCGCGGGGCCGGGGAGCTGTTTTTT
CDR3: CASSPRGAGELFF
size: -
D: -
J: TRBJ2-2
length: 13
V: TRBV3-1/TRBV3-2

DNA: TGCGCCAGCAGCCAGCTGGCCTTCTCAACAGGGACGGGGACAGATACGCAGTATTTT
CDR3: CASSQLAFSTGTGTDTQYF
size: many
D: -
J: TRBJ2-3
length: 19
V: TRBV4-1

DNA: TGCGCCACTCGTTTGGGGACAGGGCCCCAAGAGACCCAGTACTTC
CDR3: CATRLGTGPQETQYF
size: once
D: TRBD1
J: TRBJ2-5
length: 15
V: TRBV5-1

DNA: TGTGCCAGCGCCTCGAACAGGCGAATGAACACTGAAGCTTTCTTT
CDR3: CASASNRRMNTEAFF
size: few
D: -
J: TRBJ1-1
length: 15
V: TRBV6-5

DNA: TGTGCCAGCTCACCCCCCCTAGCGGGGAGCACAGATACGCAGTATTTT
CDR3: CASSPPLAGSTDTQYF
size: -
D: TRBD2
J: TRBJ2-3
length: 16
V: TRBV18

DNA: TGTGCCAGCAGGGAAAACACAGGGGCTGAAGCTTTCTTT
CDR3: CASRENTGAEAFF
size: -
D: TRBD1
J: TRBJ1-1
length: 13
V: TRBV3-1/TRBV3-2

DNA: TGTGCCAGCTCACCCAGTACTAGCGGGAGCCTTGGTGAGCAGTTCTTC
CDR3: CASSPSTSGSLGEQFF
size: -
D: TRBD2
J: TRBJ2-1
length: 16
V: TRBV18

DNA: TGTGCCAGCAGCCAAGATGGCGGGAGAACTGAGACCCAGTACTTC
CDR3: CASSQDGGRTETQYF
size: -
D: TRBD2
J: TRBJ2-5
length: 15
V: TRBV4-2

DNA: TGTGCCAGTAGTCCAGGGGGTTCGGCTAACTATGGCTACACCTTC
CDR3: CASSPGGSANYGYTF
size: -
D: TRBD1
J: TRBJ1-2
length: 15
V: TRBV19

DNA: TGTGCCAGCAGCTTAGCCGGGATGAGCACAGATACGCAGTATTTT
CDR3: CASSLAGMSTDTQYF
size: -
D: -
J: TRBJ2-3
length: 15
V: TRBV11-3

DNA: TGTGCCTGGAGTTTGGGAGGGACAGGGGACACTGAAGCTTTCTTT
CDR3: CAWSLGGTGDTEAFF
size: once
D: TRBD1
J: TRBJ1-1
length: 15
V: TRBV30

DNA: TGCAGCGTTGGGCAGTCTGATAGGGGGCCCCAGCATTTT
CDR3: CSVGQSDRGPQHF
size: -
D: -
J: TRBJ1-5
length: 13
V: TRBV29-1

DNA: TGTGCCAGCAAGAAGCGGATCAGGGGTGGCACAGATACGCAGTATTTT
CDR3: CASKKRIRGGTDTQYF
size: -
D: -
J: TRBJ2-3
length: 16
V: TRBV13

DNA: TGTGCCAGCAGCGTAGCACAAGTCACAGATACGCAGTATTTT
CDR3: CASSVAQVTDTQYF
size: -
D: -
J: TRBJ2-3
length: 14
V: TRBV9

DNA: TGTGCCAGCAGGCGGGACAGGGGTCACACCGGGGAGCTGTTTTTT
CDR3: CASRRDRGHTGELFF
size: -
D: TRBD1
J: TRBJ2-2
length: 15
V: TRBV6-5

DNA: TGTGCCAGTAGTACGATAATCGCAGGGCCTCTCTTCCCTGAAGCTTTCTTT
CDR3: CASSTIIAGPLFPEAFF
size: -
D: -
J: TRBJ1-1
length: 17
V: TRBV19

DNA: TGCGCCAGCAGCCAAGAGGGACTAGCGGGAGGGCGAAGGGAGCAGTTCTTC
CDR3: CASSQEGLAGGRREQFF
size: -
D: TRBD2
J: TRBJ2-1
length: 17
V: TRBV4-1

DNA: TGCGCCAGCAGTGAGTCGTCACAGGGGGTGACCCTGAACACTGAAGCTTTCTTT
CDR3: CASSESSQGVTLNTEAFF
size: many
D: TRBD1
J: TRBJ1-1
length: 18
V: TRBV10-1

DNA: TGCGCCAGCAGCTTTGGCGCAGGGGAAAAGACCCAGTACTTC
CDR3: CASSFGAGEKTQYF
size: -
D: -
J: TRBJ2-5
length: 14
V: TRBV5-1